The 9 T cell receptor beta chains below come from one sample, sequenced in a study of OX40 agonist ivuxolimab in advanced cancers. TCRdb keeps only in-frame clones here, not all; method: immunoSEQ multiplex PCR. Of 98,000 or so clones listed, 75% to 90% were seen once; the top ten hold roughly 0.8%. Sequencing used CD4+ or CD8+ T cells sorted from blood, obtained in a trial of the OX40 agonist ivuxolimab. The receptors shown here come from an adult with an advanced solid tumor such as melanoma, head and neck, liver or kidney cancer.

The V call is TRBV28, the J call TRBJ1-4; D unresolved. This CDR3 has 14 amino acids. V lost 2 bases to trimming and J lost 5 bases, with 9 bases between them. CDR1 and CDR2 from the germline V gene are MDHEN and SYDVKM. CDR3 bases: TGTGCCAGCAGTTTAACACAGAGGAATGAAAAACTGTTTTTT. Translated, it gives CASSLTQRNEKLFF.

The chain links TRBV5-4 to TRBJ2-3, with 7 bases fitting TRBD1. Per the germline V gene, CDR1 is SGHNT and CDR2 is YYREEE (reference sequence). The CDR3 length is 14 residues. The junction had 6 bases not matched to a gene; V was cut back by 6 bases and J by 2 bases. CDR3 sequence: CASTRQGYTDTQYF. The CDR3, as DNA: TGTGCCAGCACCCGACAGGGATACACAGATACGCAGTATTTT.

V gene TRBV6-1 combines with J gene TRBJ1-4, with D hard to call. Trimming took 3 bases from V and 3 from J, leaving 2 bases between them. Looked up from germline, CDR1 is MNHNS and CDR2 is SASEGT. The length of the CDR3 is 12 residues. The DNA for the CDR3 is TGTGCCAGCAGTGAGCCTAATGAAAAACTGTTTTTT. Residues: CASSEPNEKLFF.

This clone was detected only once. One end of the junction does not line up with germline, which may come from a read error. The chain is built from TRBV7-7 and TRBJ2-7, with 7 bases that match TRBD1. This CDR3 has 16 residues. Germline CDR1 is SSHAT and CDR2 is FNYEAQ (reference sequence). The CDR3, as DNA: TGTGCTAGCAGCTTACCCATGCCCGGGACAGACTACGAGCAGTACTTC. Protein sequence: CASSLPMPGTDYEQYF.

This chain joins TRBV19 and TRBJ1-3, with a tentative D call TRBD1 (6 bases). The germline V and J ends were trimmed by 3 bases and 0 bases, with 12 bases remaining between them. Germline assignment: CDR1 LNHDA and CDR2 SQIVND (reference sequence). The CDR3 extends over 16 amino acids. The CDR3, as DNA: TGTGCCAGTAGTATCGGACAGCGGAACTCTGGAAACACCATATATTTT. As protein: CASSIGQRNSGNTIYF.

This chain joins TRBV5-4 and TRBJ2-7; D possibly uses TRBD1 or TRBD2 (5 bases each). This CDR3 region has 15 residues. Trimming removed 6 bases at V and 0 bases at J, with 16 bases between. Per the germline V gene, CDR1 is SGHNT and CDR2 is YYREEE (reference sequence). Written as DNA, the CDR3 is TGTGCCAGCACCGTCCGGGACGGAGCCTCCTACGAGCAGTACTTC. The encoded protein is CASTVRDGASYEQYF.

This chain links TRBV5-1 with TRBJ2-2; no firm D call. The CDR3 length is 13 residues. V lost 4 bases and J 4 bases, leaving 8 bases between the germline ends. Per the germline V gene, CDR1 is SGHRS and CDR2 is YFSETQ. CDR3 coding DNA: TGCGCCAGCAGCCTACAAACCACCGGGGAGCTGTTTTTT. This translates into CASSLQTTGELFF.

The genes are TRBV7-3 and TRBJ1-1; the D is unclear. V gave up 4 bases and J gave up 5 bases, with 11 bases separating them. Germline CDR1 reads SGHTA; CDR2 reads FQGTGA. This CDR3 has 13 residues. The CDR3 DNA reads as TGTGCCAGCAGCTCCTCTCAGGCTACTGAAGCTTTCTTT. This sequence encodes CASSSSQATEAFF.

This chain joins TRBV18 and TRBJ2-3; the D is unclear. The CDR3 extends over 13 amino acids. The germline CDR1 and CDR2 sequences are KGHSH and LQKENI. Trimming took off 6 bases at V and 2 bases at J, with 9 bases between the two ends. In DNA form, the CDR3 reads TGTGCCAGCTCCCTCGGAGTCACAGATACGCAGTATTTT. This encodes CASSLGVTDTQYF.